The 13 T cell receptor beta chains below all came from one sample that was sequenced in a study of blood T cell repertoires in COVID-19. TCRdb's copy holds only in-frame clones and misses some; the assay was immunoSEQ multiplex PCR. The sample holds 15,000 or so clones; approximately 83% are singletons and the top ten take roughly 17%. Sequenced: peripheral blood. Receptors were obtained from a human donor in a cohort sampled during active COVID-19.

This chain connects TRBV5-4 to TRBJ2-5, with 9 bases matching TRBD2. In germline, CDR1 is SGHNT, CDR2 YYREEE (reference sequence). V was pared by 4 bases and J by 5 bases, with 12 bases of the junction left unmatched. The CDR3 is 16 amino acids. The CDR3 is CASSPAGGLAGETQYF. CDR3 nucleotides: TGTGCCAGCAGCCCCGCAGGTGGGCTAGCGGGGGAGACCCAGTACTTC.

This clone occurred a few times. V and J are TRBV5-1 and TRBJ2-7, with 8 bases aligning to TRBD1. This CDR3 region has 17 residues. The germline CDR1 and CDR2 sequences are SGHRS and YFSETQ. The V gene end was trimmed by 3 bases and the J gene end by 4 bases; junction bases not matched to a gene: 15. CDR3 bases: TGCGCCAGCAGCTGGGGCCGCCAAGGACAGGGACCGTACGAGCAGTACTTC. The encoded protein is CASSWGRQGQGPYEQYF.

The V gene is TRBV27, the J gene TRBJ2-1; 11 bases map to TRBD1. Germline V lookup: CDR1 MNHEY, CDR2 SMNVEV (reference sequence). The CDR3 runs to 14 residues. With V trimmed by 6 bases and J by 8 bases, 6 bases remained unmatched. The CDR3 reads CASSMGQGVDEQFF. The DNA for the CDR3 is TGTGCCAGCAGCATGGGACAGGGGGTGGATGAGCAGTTCTTC.

The chain joins TRBV6-5 to TRBJ1-4; 7 positions match TRBD1. V lost 7 bases, J lost 8 bases, and 13 bases stayed unmatched. The germline CDR1 and CDR2 sequences are MNHEY and SVGAGI. This CDR3 comprises 15 residues. For the CDR3, the DNA is TGTGCCAGCACGCAAGTAGAGGGACAGCAGGAAAAACTGTTTTTT. This encodes CASTQVEGQQEKLFF.

The gene calls are TRBV4-3 and TRBJ2-2; 7 nucleotides agree with TRBD1. The CDR3 is 15 residues long. CDR1 is LGHNA, CDR2 YSLEER, per germline. The junction had 8 bases not matched to a gene; V was cut back by 4 bases and J by 6 bases. The CDR3 spells CASSPEGGFSGELFF. The CDR3 DNA reads as TGCGCCAGCAGCCCTGAAGGGGGCTTCTCCGGGGAGCTGTTTTTT.

The chain links TRBV5-5 to TRBJ1-1; tentative D call: TRBD1 (6 bases). The CDR3 loop spans 15 amino acids. Germline V gene lookup returns CDR1 SGHKS and CDR2 YYEKEE (reference sequence). V lost 3 bases and J lost 1, with 13 bases in between. The CDR3, as DNA: TGTGCCAGCAGCTCGTACGGGACACAGAACACTGAAGCTTTCTTT. Protein: CASSSYGTQNTEAFF.

The chain links TRBV18 to TRBJ2-5; 7 positions agree with TRBD2. The length of the CDR3 is 13 residues. J gave up 3 bases and V 6 bases, and 4 bases lay outside the gene matches. The germline V gene encodes CDR1 KGHSH and CDR2 LQKENI. The chain's CDR3 is CASSTAGEETQYF. The DNA of the CDR3 is TGTGCCAGCTCGACGGCGGGGGAAGAGACCCAGTACTTC.

This chain joins TRBV5-1 and TRBJ2-7, with a weak D call TRBD1 (7 bases). Germline lookup yields CDR1 SGHRS and CDR2 YFSETQ. The CDR3 is 13 residues long. Deletions cut 0 bases from V and 9 bases from J, with 13 bases between. The CDR3 nucleotides read TGCGCCAGCAGCTTGGAGCAGGGGGGTCGGCAGTACTTC. Translating it yields CASSLEQGGRQYF.

The chain links TRBV7-9 to TRBJ1-1, with D hard to call. Deletions cut 2 bases from V and 6 bases from J, with 7 bases between. Germline values: CDR1 SEHNR, CDR2 FQNEAQ (reference sequence). This CDR3 spans 12 amino acids. The CDR3 sequence: CASSLLFAEAFF. The CDR3 DNA sequence: TGTGCCAGCAGCTTATTATTCGCTGAAGCTTTCTTT.

In regard to this clone: Germline and junction disagree at one end, which may indicate a read error. The chain links TRBV2 to TRBJ1-1; possible D gene TRBD1, 5 bases. The CDR3 runs 15 residues. Germline CDR1 SNHLY, CDR2 FYNNEI. The CDR3 DNA reads as TGTGCCAGCAGTGAGTTACGGGGGATCAACACTGAGGCTTTCTTT. This translates into CASSELRGINTEAFF.

The chain has TRBV5-6 and TRBJ1-2; D ambiguous. This CDR3 contains 15 residues. Germline V CDR1 and CDR2: SGHDT, YYEEEE. Trimming took off 3 bases at V and 8 bases at J, with 20 bases between the two ends. The CDR3 DNA is TGTGCCAGCAGCTCACCTCCAGCACTGAGGAGGGGCTACACCTTC. Translated: CASSSPPALRRGYTF.

This sequence joins TRBV19 and TRBJ1-3; a possible D gene is TRBD1 (5 bases). CDR3 length: 13 residues. Germline CDR1 and CDR2: LNHDA and SQIVND (reference sequence). V gave up 5 bases and J gave up 2 bases, with 7 bases separating them. CDR3 loop: CASSGHPGNTIYF. CDR3 in DNA: TGTGCCAGTAGTGGACACCCTGGAAACACCATATATTTT.

CDR3 DNA: TGTGCCAGCAGCCTCCTCGGGACTAGCGACTCCTACGAGCAGTACTTC. Protein sequence: CASSLLGTSDSYEQYF. This chain connects TRBV11-1 to TRBJ2-7; 10 bases map to TRBD2. CDR1 is SGHAT and CDR2 is FQDESV in the germline V gene (reference sequence). The length of the CDR3 is 16 residues. Trimming cost V 5 bases and J 0 bases; bases outside gene matches: 7.